Listed below are T cell receptor beta chains from one sample, sequenced in a study of TIL therapy for anti-PD-1-resistant metastatic lung cancer. Produced via immunoSEQ multiplex PCR; TCRdb's table is partial and in-frame only. The table records more than 50,000 clones, roughly 91% of them present only once. The specimen was blood, collected at baseline. These receptors were obtained from a person aged 25 to 80 with non-small cell lung cancer. The CDR3 runs from the conserved cysteine through the conserved F or W. A D gene is named only where the DNA matches it firmly. A clone size is listed for some rows: how often the clone was seen (once, few, many), or a class if it is expanded.

D gene | J gene | clone size | V gene | CDR3 protein | CDR3 DNA
TRBD2 | TRBJ2-2 | - | TRBV7-3 | CASSSRLARDTGELFF | TGTGCCAGCAGCTCCCGACTAGCCCGCGACACCGGGGAGCTGTTTTTT
TRBD1 | TRBJ1-1 | - | TRBV11-2 | CASSFVGGGTEAFF | TGTGCCAGCAGCTTCGTAGGGGGCGGAACTGAAGCTTTCTTT
TRBD2 | TRBJ2-2 | - | TRBV9 | CASSPRLAGVNTGELFF | TGTGCCAGCAGCCCGCGACTAGCGGGGGTGAACACCGGGGAGCTGTTTTTT
- | TRBJ2-1 | once | TRBV5-1 | CASSLGPGSSYNEQFF | TGCGCCAGCAGTCTGGGCCCGGGGAGCTCCTACAATGAGCAGTTCTTC
- | TRBJ2-7 | - | TRBV4-1 | CASSQGRGSYEQYF | TGCGCCAGCAGCCAAGGACGGGGCTCCTACGAGCAGTACTTC
- | TRBJ1-5 | - | TRBV30 | CAWSVLGGSYSNQPQHF | TGTGCCTGGAGTGTACTCGGGGGGTCTTATAGCAATCAGCCCCAGCATTTT
- | TRBJ2-3 | - | TRBV5-1 | CASSPGVLFSATDTQYF | TGCGCCAGCAGCCCGGGGGTCCTTTTCTCAGCCACAGATACGCAGTATTTT
- | TRBJ1-1 | - | TRBV27 | CASSLRGSLEAFF | TGTGCCAGCAGTTTACGGGGCTCCTTAGAAGCTTTCTTT
- | TRBJ1-5 | once | TRBV12-3/TRBV12-4 | CASSRGRNQPQHF | TGTGCCAGCAGTAGGGGCCGCAATCAGCCCCAGCATTTT
- | TRBJ2-7 | - | TRBV13 | CASSLRQLIFSDEQYF | TGTGCCAGCAGCTTACGACAGCTAATCTTTTCCGACGAGCAGTACTTC
TRBD2 | TRBJ2-5 | - | TRBV11-2 | CASSGTSGRQETQYF | TGTGCCAGCAGCGGGACTAGCGGCCGCCAAGAGACCCAGTACTTC
TRBD1 | TRBJ1-5 | - | TRBV5-6 | CASSLGAGTGGRGPQHF | TGTGCCAGCAGCTTGGGGGCCGGGACAGGGGGCCGAGGGCCCCAGCATTTT
- | TRBJ2-7 | - | TRBV15 | CAIGLPDREDEQYF | TGTGCCATCGGCCTCCCCGATAGAGAAGACGAGCAGTACTTC
- | TRBJ2-1 | - | TRBV27 | CASSFEVGYEQFF | TGTGCCAGCAGTTTCGAGGTCGGTTACGAGCAGTTCTTC
- | TRBJ2-2 | few | TRBV27 | CASSFMLGTNTGELFF | TGTGCCAGCAGTTTCATGCTGGGCACGAACACCGGGGAGCTGTTTTTT
- | TRBJ2-7 | - | TRBV19 | CARHRVSYEQYF | TGTGCCAGACACAGGGTCTCCTACGAGCAGTACTTC
TRBD1 | TRBJ2-5 | - | TRBV5-4 | CASSPGQGKEETQYF | TGTGCCAGCAGCCCCGGACAGGGGAAGGAGGAGACCCAGTACTTC
TRBD1 | TRBJ2-1 | - | TRBV5-1 | CASSLYGQGSYNEQFF | TGCGCCAGCAGCTTGTACGGACAGGGCTCCTACAATGAGCAGTTCTTC
TRBD1 | TRBJ1-2 | - | TRBV20-1 | CSASRTGEPYGYTF | TGCAGTGCTAGTCGGACAGGGGAACCCTATGGCTACACCTTC
TRBD2 | TRBJ2-7 | - | TRBV18 | CASSPAALTSGSSYEQYF | TGTGCCAGCTCACCCGCCGCGTTGACTAGCGGAAGCTCCTACGAGCAGTACTTC
TRBD1 | TRBJ1-2 | - | TRBV11-1 | CASSYSRDRYSGYTF | TGTGCCAGCAGCTACTCCCGGGACAGATACAGTGGCTACACCTTC
TRBD1 | TRBJ2-6 | - | TRBV2 | CASRPDRAGANVLTF | TGTGCCAGCAGACCCGACAGGGCTGGGGCCAACGTCCTGACTTTC
- | TRBJ2-2 | - | TRBV19 | CASSLRHPSSNTGELFF | TGTGCCAGTAGTCTAAGACACCCTTCATCCAACACCGGGGAGCTGTTTTTT
- | TRBJ2-7 | - | TRBV7-8 | CASSSNTYEQYF | TGTGCCAGCAGCTCCAATACCTACGAGCAGTACTTC
- | TRBJ1-2 | once | TRBV28 | CASSLVANYGYTF | TGTGCCAGCAGTTTGGTTGCTAACTATGGCTACACCTTC
TRBD1 | TRBJ2-7 | - | TRBV7-6 | CASSPSTGTGAYEQYF | TGTGCCAGCAGCCCCAGTACCGGGACAGGGGCCTACGAGCAGTACTTC
- | TRBJ2-7 | - | TRBV30 | CAWSRRQPYEQYF | TGTGCCTGGAGTAGACGCCAGCCATACGAGCAGTACTTC
- | TRBJ2-2 | - | TRBV19 | CASSIRGELFF | TGTGCCAGTAGCATACGAGGGGAGCTGTTTTTT
- | TRBJ2-7 | - | TRBV30 | CAWSRMPRYEQYF | TGTGCCTGGAGCCGCATGCCTCGCTACGAGCAGTACTTC
TRBD2 | TRBJ2-1 | - | TRBV27 | CASSISSGTTYNEQFF | TGTGCCAGCAGTATCTCTAGCGGGACCACCTACAATGAGCAGTTCTTC
TRBD2 | TRBJ2-7 | - | TRBV6-1 | CASSELLAGYEQYF | TGTGCCAGCAGTGAATTACTAGCGGGATACGAGCAGTACTTC
- | TRBJ2-7 | - | TRBV18 | CASSPLQGEQYF | TGTGCCAGCTCACCCCTCCAAGGGGAGCAGTACTTC
- | TRBJ2-7 | - | TRBV2 | CASRIRGVYEQYF | TGTGCCAGCAGGATAAGGGGAGTCTACGAGCAGTACTTC
TRBD1 | TRBJ1-5 | - | TRBV27 | CASNKTDRRSNQPQHF | TGTGCCAGCAACAAAACGGACAGGAGAAGCAATCAGCCCCAGCATTTT
TRBD2 | TRBJ2-2 | - | TRBV18 | CASSRPGLVKGELFF | TGTGCCAGCTCACGCCCGGGACTAGTTAAAGGGGAGCTGTTTTTT
- | TRBJ1-1 | - | TRBV6-6 | CASSYSWATEAFF | TGTGCCAGCAGTTACTCTTGGGCCACTGAAGCTTTCTTT
TRBD1 | TRBJ1-2 | few | TRBV4-1 | CASSPRQGSYGYTF | TGCGCCAGCAGCCCTAGACAGGGGTCCTATGGCTACACCTTC
- | TRBJ2-5 | - | TRBV5-5 | CASSLVGGGFQETQYF | TGTGCCAGCAGCTTGGTCGGGGGAGGTTTCCAAGAGACCCAGTACTTC
- | TRBJ2-2 | - | TRBV7-3 | CASSSAGGITGELFF | TGTGCCAGCAGCTCCGCAGGGGGGATCACCGGGGAGCTGTTTTTT
- | TRBJ1-1 | - | TRBV11-2 | CASSLSVNTEAFF | TGTGCCAGCAGCTTAAGCGTGAACACTGAAGCTTTCTTT
- | TRBJ2-7 | - | TRBV4-1 | CASSQPGSFAYEQYF | TGCGCCAGCAGCCAACCCGGGTCCTTTGCCTACGAGCAGTACTTC
- | TRBJ2-1 | once | TRBV7-2 | CASSSTLEVNNEQFF | TGTGCCAGCAGCTCTACCTTGGAGGTTAACAATGAGCAGTTCTTC
- | TRBJ2-1 | - | TRBV10-3 | CAIKSGEYYNEQFF | TGTGCCATCAAATCGGGAGAATACTACAATGAGCAGTTCTTC
TRBD1 | TRBJ1-1 | - | TRBV28 | CASSNRDRIQNTEAFF | TGTGCCAGCAGTAACCGGGACAGAATTCAGAACACTGAAGCTTTCTTT
TRBD2 | TRBJ2-7 | - | TRBV28 | CASSIAGAGSEQYF | TGTGCCAGCAGTATAGCGGGAGCAGGTAGCGAGCAGTACTTC
- | TRBJ2-1 | - | TRBV14 | CASSPVGGVPGEQFF | TGTGCCAGCAGCCCCGTCGGGGGAGTCCCCGGGGAGCAGTTCTTC
- | TRBJ2-1 | - | TRBV2 | CASSEVRGTDEQFF | TGTGCCAGCAGTGAAGTCCGGGGGACGGATGAGCAGTTCTTC
TRBD1 | TRBJ2-6 | - | TRBV7-9 | CASSVEVGTGTANVLTF | TGTGCCAGCAGCGTAGAGGTCGGGACAGGAACGGCCAACGTCCTGACTTTC
- | TRBJ1-2 | - | TRBV9 | CASSVAPGEDYGYTF | TGTGCCAGCAGCGTAGCCCCAGGGGAGGACTATGGCTACACCTTC
- | TRBJ1-2 | - | TRBV21-1 | CASSKGPDRYGYTF | TGTGCCAGCAGCAAGGGACCGGACCGCTATGGCTACACCTTC
- | TRBJ1-2 | - | TRBV5-5 | CASSPNTGTYGYTF | TGTGCCAGCAGCCCCAATACAGGGACCTATGGCTACACCTTC
- | TRBJ2-5 | - | TRBV24-1 | CATSDLEFPGTQYF | TGTGCCACCAGTGATTTGGAATTCCCTGGGACCCAGTACTTC
- | TRBJ2-7 | - | TRBV2 | CASSAAPSSYEQYF | TGTGCCAGCAGTGCGGCACCGAGCTCCTACGAGCAGTACTTC
- | TRBJ2-7 | - | TRBV19 | CASTDSYEQYF | TGTGCCAGTACAGACTCCTACGAGCAGTACTTC
TRBD2 | TRBJ2-5 | - | TRBV27 | CASSLSSGRETQYF | TGTGCCAGCAGTTTATCCAGCGGGAGAGAGACCCAGTACTTC
TRBD1 | TRBJ1-3 | - | TRBV7-8 | CASSWGGTASGNTIYF | TGTGCCAGCAGCTGGGGGGGGACAGCCTCTGGAAACACCATATATTTT
TRBD1 | TRBJ2-7 | - | TRBV18 | CASSQGQGKVYEQYF | TGTGCCAGCTCACAGGGACAGGGGAAAGTCTACGAGCAGTACTTC
- | TRBJ2-5 | - | TRBV7-6 | CASSSLPQETQYF | TGTGCCAGCAGCTCGTTACCCCAAGAGACCCAGTACTTC
TRBD1 | TRBJ1-1 | - | TRBV29-1 | CSVIDREGSTEAFF | TGCAGCGTGATCGACAGGGAGGGGAGCACTGAAGCTTTCTTT